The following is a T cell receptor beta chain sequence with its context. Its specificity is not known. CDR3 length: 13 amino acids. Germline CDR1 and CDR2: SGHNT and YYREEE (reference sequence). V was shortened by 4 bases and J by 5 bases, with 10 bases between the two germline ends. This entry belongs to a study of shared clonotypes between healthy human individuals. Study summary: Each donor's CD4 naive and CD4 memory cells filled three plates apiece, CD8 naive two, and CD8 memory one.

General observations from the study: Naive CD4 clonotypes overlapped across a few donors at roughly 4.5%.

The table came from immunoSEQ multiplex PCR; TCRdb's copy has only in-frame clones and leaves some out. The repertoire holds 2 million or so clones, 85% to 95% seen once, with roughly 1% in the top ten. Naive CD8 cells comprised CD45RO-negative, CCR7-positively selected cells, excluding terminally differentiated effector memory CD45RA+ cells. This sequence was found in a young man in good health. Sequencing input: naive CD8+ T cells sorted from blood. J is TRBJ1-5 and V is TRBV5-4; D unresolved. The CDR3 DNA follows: TGTGCCAGCAGCCCCGACCGGGATCAGCCCCAGCATTTT. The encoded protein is CASSPDRDQPQHF.